These 3 T cell receptor beta chains came from one sample sequenced in a study of Graves' ophthalmopathy and Graves' hyperthyroidism. For repertoire sequencing, the TCR beta CDR3 regions were amplified from RNA transcripts. Second-round multiplex PCR came after first-round RT-PCR with HTBI primers. TCRdb used MiXCR to reprocess the multiplex PCR reads, holding one entry per CDR3 protein. Among some 750,000 distinct CDR3 sequences listed, about 44% were seen once. The specimen was peripheral blood. These TCRs come from an adult man with Graves' ophthalmopathy.

CDR3: CASRTGTDHQETQYF. The CDR3 DNA reads TGTGCTTCCCGGACCGGGACAGACCACCAAGAGACCCAGTACTTC. The V and J genes are TRBV6-5 and TRBJ2-5; TRBD1 agrees at 7 bases. This CDR3 has 15 amino acids. CDR1 is MNHEY, CDR2 SVGAGI, per germline.

This clonotype showed up many times. J is TRBJ1-2 and V is TRBV7-9; no firm D call. Trimming left V 1 base short and J 5 bases short, with 11 bases between. Germline CDR1 and CDR2: SEHNR and FQNEAQ (reference sequence). This CDR3 comprises 14 residues. Here the CDR3 DNA reads TGTGCCAGCAGCTTAGGGGCAGTGATTTATGGCTACACCTTC. It encodes CASSLGAVIYGYTF.

This rearrangement joins TRBV5-4 to TRBJ2-2; D is possibly TRBD1 or TRBD2 (5 bases each). Trimming cost V 2 bases and J 3 bases, with 17 bases left between them. CDR1 is SGHNT, CDR2 YYREEE, per germline (reference sequence). This CDR3 comprises 17 residues. DNA of the CDR3: TGTGCCAGCAGCTTAAAAATCGGGGCTTCTGACACCGGGGAGCTGTTTTTT. Translating it yields CASSLKIGASDTGELFF.